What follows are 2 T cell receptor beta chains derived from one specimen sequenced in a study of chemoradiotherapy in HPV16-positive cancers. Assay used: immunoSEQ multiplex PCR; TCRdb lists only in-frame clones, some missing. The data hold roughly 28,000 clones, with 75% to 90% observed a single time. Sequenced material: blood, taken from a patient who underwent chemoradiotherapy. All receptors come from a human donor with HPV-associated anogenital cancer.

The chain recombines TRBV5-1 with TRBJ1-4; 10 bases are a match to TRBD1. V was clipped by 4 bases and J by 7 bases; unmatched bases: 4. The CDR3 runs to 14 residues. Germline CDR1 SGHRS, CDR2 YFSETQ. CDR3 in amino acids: CASSGGQGSEKLFF. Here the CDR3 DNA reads TGCGCCAGCAGCGGGGGACAGGGGAGTGAAAAACTGTTTTTT.

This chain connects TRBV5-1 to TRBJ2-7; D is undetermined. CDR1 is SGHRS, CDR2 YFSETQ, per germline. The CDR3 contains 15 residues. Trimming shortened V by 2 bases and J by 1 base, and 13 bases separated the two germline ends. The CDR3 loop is CASSLSIHSSYEQYF. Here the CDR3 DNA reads TGCGCCAGCAGCTTAAGCATCCACAGTTCCTACGAGCAGTACTTC.